This TCR beta chain was found in a study of blood T cells in healthy people across ages. Primed by a sample-barcoded 5' primer and a J-beta primer mix, a second PCR proceeded for about 7 to 12 cycles. Any given sample supplied a minimum of 2.5 million CDR3-containing paired-end reads. Using its own MiXCR run on the 5' RACE reads, TCRdb lists one record per CDR3 protein. The sample holds 800,000 or so distinct CDR3 sequences; 62% are singletons and the top ten take 25% to 30%. Overall study findings and caveats: A roughly linear age-dependent decrease characterized TCR beta diversity per million T cells. Comparison with aged donors showed that long-lived donors had more naive CD4+ cells and higher diversity. Naive T cell percentage strongly correlated with TCR beta diversity.

As regards this clonotype: The antigen remains undetermined.

From germline, CDR1 is SGHDN and CDR2 FVKESK. Trimming took 4 bases from V and 5 from J; bases not matched to a gene: 7. This CDR3 is built from 14 residues. The rearrangement links TRBV14 to TRBJ2-5, with 7 bases lining up with TRBD2. Sequences were obtained from blood. The sequence derives from a man younger than 45 in good health. The DNA for the CDR3 is TGTGCCAGCAGCCGGACCGGGAGGTTCGAGACCCAGTACTTC. Translated, it gives CASSRTGRFETQYF.